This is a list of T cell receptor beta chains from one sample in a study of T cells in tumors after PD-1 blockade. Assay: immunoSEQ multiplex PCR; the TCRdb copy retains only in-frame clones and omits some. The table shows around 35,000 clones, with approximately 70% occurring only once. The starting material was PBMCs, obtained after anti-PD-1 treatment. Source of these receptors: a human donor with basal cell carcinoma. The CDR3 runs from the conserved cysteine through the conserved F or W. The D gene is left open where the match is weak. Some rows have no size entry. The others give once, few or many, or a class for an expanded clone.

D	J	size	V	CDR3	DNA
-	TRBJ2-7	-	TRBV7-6	CASSPWGYEQYF	TGTGCCAGCAGCCCTTGGGGCTACGAGCAGTACTTC
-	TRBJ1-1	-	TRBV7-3	CASSLTRNTEAFF	TGTGCCAGCAGCTTAACAAGGAACACTGAAGCTTTCTTT
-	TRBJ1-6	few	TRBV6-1	CASSAGAGKENSPLHF	TGTGCCAGCAGTGCTGGGGCGGGGAAAGAAAATTCACCCCTCCACTTT
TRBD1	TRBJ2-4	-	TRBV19	CASSMGQVGGTKNIQYF	TGTGCCAGTAGTATGGGACAGGTTGGAGGTACCAAAAACATTCAGTACTTC
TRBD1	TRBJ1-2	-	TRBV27	CASSFRDSYGYTF	TGTGCCAGCAGTTTCCGGGACAGCTATGGCTACACCTTC
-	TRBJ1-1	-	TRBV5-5	CASSPIGLVNTEAFF	TGTGCCAGCAGCCCGATCGGGCTGGTGAACACTGAAGCTTTCTTT
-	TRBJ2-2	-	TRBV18	CASSPLTGSRRNTGELFF	TGTGCCAGCTCACCCCTGACTGGGTCCCGCAGGAACACCGGGGAGCTGTTTTTT
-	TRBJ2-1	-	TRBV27	CASSLVGGEQFF	TGTGCCAGCAGTTTAGTGGGGGGTGAGCAGTTCTTC
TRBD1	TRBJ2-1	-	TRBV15	CATSSDRGSVDEQFF	TGTGCCACCAGCAGCGACAGGGGGTCTGTCGATGAGCAGTTCTTC
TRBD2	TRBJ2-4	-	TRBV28	CASSLGLAGGLSWAAKNIQYF	TGTGCCAGCAGTTTGGGTCTAGCGGGAGGGCTAAGCTGGGCAGCCAAAAACATTCAGTACTTC
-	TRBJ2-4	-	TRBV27	CASSSSGAGAKNIQYF	TGTGCCAGCAGTTCATCAGGGGCTGGGGCCAAAAACATTCAGTACTTC
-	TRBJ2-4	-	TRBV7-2	CASSLEVVGDIQYF	TGTGCCAGCAGCTTAGAGGTGGTAGGGGACATTCAGTACTTC
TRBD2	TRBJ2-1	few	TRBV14	CASRKSGGVKEQFF	TGTGCCAGCAGGAAGAGCGGGGGGGTGAAGGAGCAGTTCTTC
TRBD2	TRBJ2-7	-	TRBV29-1	CSVVGGSGGVYNEQYF	TGCAGCGTTGTGGGTGGTAGCGGGGGGGTTTATAATGAGCAGTACTTC
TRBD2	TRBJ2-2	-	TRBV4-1	CASSRGHSGGQAGELFF	TGCGCCAGCAGCCGCGGACATAGCGGGGGTCAGGCCGGGGAGCTGTTTTTT
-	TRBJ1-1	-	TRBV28	CASSLRVGRAEAFF	TGTGCCAGCAGTTTGAGGGTTGGAAGGGCTGAAGCTTTCTTT
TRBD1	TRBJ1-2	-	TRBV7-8	CASSLVQTGDYGYTF	TGTGCCAGCAGCTTAGTCCAGACAGGGGACTATGGCTACACCTTC
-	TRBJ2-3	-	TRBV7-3	CASSLKLSSTDTQYF	TGTGCCAGCAGCTTAAAACTATCTAGCACAGATACGCAGTATTTT
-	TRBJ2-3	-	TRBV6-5	CASSSGGDTQYF	TGTGCCAGCAGTTCCGGGGGAGATACGCAGTATTTT
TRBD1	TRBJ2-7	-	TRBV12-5	CASGFAGDRVFRYEQYF	TGTGCTAGTGGTTTTGCGGGGGACAGGGTATTTCGCTACGAGCAGTACTTC
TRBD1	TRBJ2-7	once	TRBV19	CASSKQGANEQYF	TGTGCCAGTAGTAAACAGGGGGCCAACGAGCAGTACTTC
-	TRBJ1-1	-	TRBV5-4	CASSPPGRATEAFF	TGTGCCAGCAGCCCCCCGGGGAGGGCAACTGAAGCTTTCTTT
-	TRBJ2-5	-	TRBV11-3	CASSSKEETQYF	TGTGCCAGCAGCTCGAAAGAGGAGACCCAGTACTTC
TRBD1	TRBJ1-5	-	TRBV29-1	CSVGQFNQPQHF	TGCAGCGTGGGACAGTTCAATCAGCCCCAGCATTTT
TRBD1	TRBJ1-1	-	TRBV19	CASSIGRGTGIDTEAFF	TGTGCCAGTAGTATAGGTAGGGGGACAGGGATAGACACTGAAGCTTTCTTT
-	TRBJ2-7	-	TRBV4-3	CASSPGQAYEQYF	TGCGCCAGCAGCCCAGGCCAGGCCTACGAGCAGTACTTC
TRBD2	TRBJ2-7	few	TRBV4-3	CASSQEALAGGYEQYF	TGCGCCAGCAGCCAAGAAGCACTAGCGGGGGGATACGAGCAGTACTTC
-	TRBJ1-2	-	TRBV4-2	CASSQELSDLYGYTF	TGTGCCAGCAGCCAAGAACTGTCAGACCTCTATGGCTACACCTTC
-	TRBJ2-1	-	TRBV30	CAWSRLALEQFF	TGTGCCTGGAGTCGTCTAGCGTTGGAGCAGTTCTTC
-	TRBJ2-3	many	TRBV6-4	CASSLGNTQYF	TGTGCCAGCAGTTTGGGAAATACGCAGTATTTT
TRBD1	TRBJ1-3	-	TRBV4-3	CASSQRTGHSGNTIYF	TGCGCCAGCAGCCAGAGGACAGGACACTCTGGAAACACCATATATTTT
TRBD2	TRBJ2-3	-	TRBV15	CATSRDFRSGGPPDTQYF	TGTGCCACCAGCAGAGATTTTCGTAGCGGGGGCCCCCCGGATACGCAGTATTTT
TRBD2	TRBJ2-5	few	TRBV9	CASSTLAGDGETQYF	TGTGCCAGCAGTACCTTAGCGGGAGACGGAGAGACCCAGTACTTC
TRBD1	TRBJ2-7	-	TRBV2	CASSRTGLYEQYF	TGTGCCAGCAGTCGGACAGGCCTCTACGAGCAGTACTTC
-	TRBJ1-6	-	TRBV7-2	CASSLAQGESPLHF	TGTGCCAGCAGCCTAGCGCAGGGCGAATCACCCCTCCACTTT
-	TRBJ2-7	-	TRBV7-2	CASSMGHNSYEQYF	TGTGCCAGCAGCATGGGACATAACTCCTACGAGCAGTACTTC
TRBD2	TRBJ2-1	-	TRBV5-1	CASSLMGLPSDEQFF	TGCGCCAGCAGCTTGATGGGACTACCTAGCGATGAGCAGTTCTTC
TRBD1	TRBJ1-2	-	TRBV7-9	CASSLVAGGGYTF	TGTGCCAGCAGCTTAGTGGCAGGGGGAGGCTACACCTTC
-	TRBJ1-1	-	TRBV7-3	CASSFGGGVTEAFF	TGTGCCAGCAGCTTTGGGGGAGGGGTTACTGAAGCTTTCTTT
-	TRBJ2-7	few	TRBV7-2	CASSLASTSTYEQYF	TGTGCCAGCAGCTTAGCGTCCACCTCCACCTACGAGCAGTACTTC
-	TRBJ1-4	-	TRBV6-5	CASSYKGEGDEKLFF	TGTGCCAGCAGTTACAAAGGAGAGGGAGATGAAAAACTGTTTTTT
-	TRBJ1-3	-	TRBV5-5	CASSWRGLGTGSTIYF	TGTGCCAGCAGCTGGAGGGGCCTCGGAACTGGAAGCACCATATATTTT
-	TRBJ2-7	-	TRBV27	CASRKGPGPYEQYF	TGTGCCAGCAGGAAGGGACCGGGACCCTACGAGCAGTACTTC
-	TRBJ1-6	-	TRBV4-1	CASSHWDLLSANSPLHF	TGCGCCAGCAGCCACTGGGACCTGTTGTCAGCGAATTCACCCCTCCACTTT
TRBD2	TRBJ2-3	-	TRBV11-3	CASSLGAGGASDTQYF	TGTGCCAGCAGCTTAGGAGCGGGAGGGGCCTCGGATACGCAGTATTTT
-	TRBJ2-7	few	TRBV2	CASRGTRASEQYF	TGTGCCAGCAGAGGGACTCGCGCGTCCGAGCAGTACTTC
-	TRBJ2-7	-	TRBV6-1	CASSEYVRSGEQYF	TGTGCCAGCAGTGAATATGTGAGGTCGGGCGAGCAGTACTTC
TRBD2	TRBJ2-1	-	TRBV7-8	CASSLFPRGGAYNEQFF	TGTGCCAGCAGCTTATTTCCCCGCGGGGGGGCCTACAATGAGCAGTTCTTC
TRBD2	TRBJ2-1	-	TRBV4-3	CASSQDAPRGGVNEQFF	TGCGCCAGCAGCCAAGATGCCCCGCGGGGGGGGGTCAATGAGCAGTTCTTC
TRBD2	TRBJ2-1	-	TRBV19	CASSEQAGGASEQFF	TGTGCCAGTAGTGAGCAAGCGGGGGGGGCTTCTGAGCAGTTCTTC
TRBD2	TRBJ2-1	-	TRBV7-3	CASSLRDSGMYNEQFF	TGTGCCAGCAGCTTAAGGGATAGCGGGATGTACAATGAGCAGTTCTTC
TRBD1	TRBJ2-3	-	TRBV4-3	CASSQTGVGTDTQYF	TGCGCCAGCAGCCAAACAGGGGTGGGGACAGATACGCAGTATTTT
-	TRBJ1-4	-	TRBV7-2	CASSQDGALSTILFF	TGTGCCAGCAGCCAGGATGGGGCACTCTCAACGATCCTGTTTTTT
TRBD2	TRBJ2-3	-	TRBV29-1	CSVTGTSEYTDTQYF	TGCAGCGTCACCGGGACTAGCGAGTATACAGATACGCAGTATTTT
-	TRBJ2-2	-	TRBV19	CASSITGRVPGELFF	TGTGCCAGTAGTATTACAGGAAGGGTCCCCGGGGAGCTGTTTTTT
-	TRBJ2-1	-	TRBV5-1	CASSPQDHYNEQFF	TGCGCCAGCAGCCCCCAGGATCACTACAATGAGCAGTTCTTC
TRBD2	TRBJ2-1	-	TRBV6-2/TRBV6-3	CASSDGGGRPNEQFF	TGTGCCAGCAGCGACGGGGGGGGCCGTCCAAATGAGCAGTTCTTC
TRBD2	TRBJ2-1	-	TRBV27	CASSLAETYNEQFF	TGTGCCAGCAGTCTAGCGGAGACCTACAATGAGCAGTTCTTC